Listed below are T cell receptor beta chains from one sample, sequenced in a study of cytomegalovirus exposure and HLA in healthy donors. Sequencing was performed with immunoSEQ multiplex PCR; in TCRdb, only in-frame clones are kept and a portion is missing. The data show fewer than 150,000 clones, with approximately 80% seen just once and approximately 0.22% held by the top ten. Sequencing was performed on PBMCs. These receptors came from a man between 45 and 60 years old in good health and CMV-seronegative. Both conserved end residues are part of each CDR3. D genes are given only for firm matches. Some rows mark clone size as missing; the rest say once, few, many or name a class of expanded clone.

CDR3 length: 14; clone size: NA; V gene: TRBV28; J gene: TRBJ1-5; D gene: NA; CDR3 protein: CASSLAGWEQPQHF; CDR3 DNA: TGTGCCAGCAGTTTGGCGGGGTGGGAGCAGCCCCAGCATTTT
CDR3 length: 14; clone size: NA; V gene: TRBV4-2; J gene: TRBJ2-7; D gene: TRBD1; CDR3 protein: CASSRDSLTYEQYF; CDR3 DNA: TGTGCCAGCAGTCGGGACAGCCTAACCTACGAGCAGTACTTC
CDR3 length: 14; clone size: NA; V gene: TRBV5-1; J gene: TRBJ2-2; D gene: NA; CDR3 protein: CASSSWSGTGELFF; CDR3 DNA: TGCGCCAGCAGCTCTTGGAGCGGCACCGGGGAGCTGTTTTTT
CDR3 length: 14; clone size: NA; V gene: TRBV27; J gene: TRBJ2-3; D gene: TRBD1; CDR3 protein: CASSHRQGSDTQYF; CDR3 DNA: TGTGCCAGCAGTCACCGACAGGGGTCAGATACGCAGTATTTT
CDR3 length: 14; clone size: NA; V gene: TRBV29-1; J gene: TRBJ1-1; D gene: NA; CDR3 protein: CSVSHFRLGTEAFF; CDR3 DNA: TGCAGCGTTTCTCACTTCCGACTGGGCACTGAAGCTTTCTTT
CDR3 length: 11; clone size: few; V gene: TRBV5-4; J gene: TRBJ2-7; D gene: NA; CDR3 protein: CASSQNYEQYF; CDR3 DNA: TGTGCCAGCAGCCAGAACTACGAGCAGTACTTC
CDR3 length: 16; clone size: NA; V gene: TRBV5-5; J gene: TRBJ2-7; D gene: TRBD2; CDR3 protein: CASSLGSGARVYEQYF; CDR3 DNA: TGTGCCAGCAGCTTAGGCAGCGGGGCAAGGGTTTACGAGCAGTACTTC
CDR3 length: 17; clone size: once; V gene: TRBV7-9; J gene: TRBJ2-3; D gene: NA; CDR3 protein: CASSPWGRRSSTDTQYF; CDR3 DNA: TGTGCCAGCAGCCCTTGGGGGAGGCGGAGTAGCACAGATACGCAGTATTTT
CDR3 length: 13; clone size: NA; V gene: TRBV7-3; J gene: TRBJ1-1; D gene: NA; CDR3 protein: CASRLTPGRPAFF; CDR3 DNA: TGTGCCAGCAGATTAACACCAGGGAGGCCGGCTTTCTTT
CDR3 length: 15; clone size: few; V gene: TRBV5-1; J gene: TRBJ1-2; D gene: NA; CDR3 protein: CASSQGQLNNYGYTF; CDR3 DNA: TGCGCCAGCAGTCAAGGACAGCTGAATAACTATGGCTACACCTTC
CDR3 length: 11; clone size: NA; V gene: TRBV19; J gene: TRBJ2-7; D gene: NA; CDR3 protein: CASSGAYEQYF; CDR3 DNA: TGTGCCAGTAGTGGTGCGTACGAGCAGTACTTC
CDR3 length: 17; clone size: NA; V gene: TRBV6-1; J gene: TRBJ2-7; D gene: TRBD1; CDR3 protein: CASSEGRGTAFSYEQYF; CDR3 DNA: TGTGCCAGCAGTGAAGGGCGTGGGACAGCGTTCTCCTACGAGCAGTACTTC
CDR3 length: 14; clone size: NA; V gene: TRBV27; J gene: TRBJ2-2; D gene: NA; CDR3 protein: CASRRGPNTGELFF; CDR3 DNA: TGTGCCAGCAGACGTGGGCCGAACACCGGGGAGCTGTTTTTT
CDR3 length: 15; clone size: NA; V gene: TRBV6-5; J gene: TRBJ1-1; D gene: NA; CDR3 protein: CATKQNRIPNTEAFF; CDR3 DNA: TGTGCCACCAAACAGAATAGGATCCCGAACACTGAAGCTTTCTTT
CDR3 length: 14; clone size: NA; V gene: TRBV15; J gene: TRBJ1-1; D gene: NA; CDR3 protein: CATSRVAGGTEAFF; CDR3 DNA: TGTGCCACCAGCAGGGTTGCGGGGGGCACTGAAGCTTTCTTT
CDR3 length: 14; clone size: NA; V gene: TRBV5-5; J gene: TRBJ1-5; D gene: NA; CDR3 protein: CASSLMQVDQPQHF; CDR3 DNA: TGTGCCAGCAGCTTGATGCAGGTAGATCAGCCCCAGCATTTT
CDR3 length: 15; clone size: NA; V gene: TRBV4-2; J gene: TRBJ2-3; D gene: TRBD1; CDR3 protein: CASSQDGVRGNTQYF; CDR3 DNA: TGTGCCAGCAGCCAAGATGGCGTCAGGGGGAATACGCAGTATTTT
CDR3 length: 14; clone size: NA; V gene: TRBV6-1; J gene: TRBJ2-7; D gene: TRBD1; CDR3 protein: CASSALRDSYEQYF; CDR3 DNA: TGTGCCAGCAGTGCACTCCGGGACAGTTACGAGCAGTACTTC